The entry that follows covers one TCR beta chain sequence. The antigen is not known. V trimming: 1 base; J trimming: 0 bases; junction bases outside the gene matches: 2. There are 16 residues in the CDR3. The germline CDR1 and CDR2 sequences are MGHDK and SYGVNS. Isolated RNA was reverse transcribed in full, so expressed TCRB transcripts were sequenced. Measured with immunoSEQ multiplex PCR; TCRdb has only the in-frame clones, and not every one. This table has around 450,000 clones, about 10% appearing once. Donors contributed one heparinised blood draw apiece, averaging about 110 mL. The data were taken from a study of beta chain features in type 1 diabetes. Study findings and constraints: VDJ junctions sequenced from type 1 diabetes patients showed fewer insertions and more deletions. Among patients, naive, central memory and Treg TCRB repertoires appeared more similar than among healthy donors. With patients and controls alike, PCR might favor shorter templates to an equal degree.

This chain uses TRBV25-1 with TRBJ2-2; 7 nucleotides match TRBD1. Sequenced input: naive CD4+ T cells from blood. This receptor was obtained from a woman aged 18-35 years in good health. CDR3 residues: CASSELGTANTGELFF. The CDR3 DNA is TGTGCCAGCAGTGAATTGGGGACAGCGAACACCGGGGAGCTGTTTTTT.